This is a list of T cell receptor beta chains from one sample in a study of radiotherapy plus CTLA-4 blockade in lung cancer. Clones were sequenced by immunoSEQ multiplex PCR, and TCRdb holds only the in-frame ones, with some missing. The sample holds roughly 45,000 clones, almost 65% seen once. The source material was peripheral blood, sampled from a patient treated with radiotherapy plus ipilimumab. Receptors originate from a human donor with non-small cell lung cancer who had a partial response to radiotherapy plus ipilimumab. CDR3s include the opening cysteine and the closing phenylalanine or tryptophan.

v_gene	j_gene	CDR3aa
TRBV5-3	TRBJ2-7	CARSFFKNWRVTTKEQYF
TRBV19	TRBJ2-3	CASSIRGGLWTSTDTQYF
TRBV4-2	TRBJ2-1	CASSQEEGSPYPPYNEQFF
TRBV6-5	TRBJ2-1	CASSFRTSGFDNEQFF
TRBV7-9	TRBJ1-2	CASSQGPNYGYTF
TRBV10-3	TRBJ2-3	CAISESGADTQYF
TRBV5-4	TRBJ1-6	CASSAVRGALDSPLHF
TRBV9	TRBJ1-2	CASSVEGAQSYGYTF
TRBV5-6	TRBJ2-5	CASSLRETQYF
TRBV19	TRBJ2-1	CASSMTGDSYNEQFF
TRBV6-1	TRBJ1-5	CASSEVGGHSFNQPQHF
TRBV9	TRBJ2-5	CASSPPSGRAEETQYF
TRBV11-1	TRBJ1-1	CASSLWSGTEAFF
TRBV20-1	TRBJ2-7	CSALTSGVQYF
TRBV7-9	TRBJ2-5	CASSLALGRVETQYF
TRBV2	TRBJ1-1	CASSRDRRAFF
TRBV6-1	TRBJ1-6	CASSEGVGGSYNSPLHF
TRBV19	NA	CASTPRDGGWYEQYF
TRBV6-1	TRBJ2-3	CASSREGGVADTQYF
TRBV2	TRBJ2-4	CASSLRGGDIQYF
TRBV7-9	TRBJ1-6	CASSLGGLGNSPLHF
TRBV6-6	TRBJ1-2	CASSRGEGFNYGYTF
TRBV6-5	TRBJ2-5	CASSNGQEETQYF
TRBV5-4	TRBJ1-2	CASSGFQGNYGYTF
TRBV12-5	TRBJ1-2	CASGLGMGRDIGGYTF
TRBV2	TRBJ2-7	CASSLQGGRTYEQYF
TRBV30	TRBJ2-3	CAWSVREAQYF
TRBV12-5	TRBJ2-1	CASGLGDSRGEQFF
TRBV7-6	TRBJ2-1	CASSLVTGLYNEQFF
TRBV5-6	TRBJ2-5	CASNDRAGETQYF
TRBV2	TRBJ2-7	CASTNLRGYSYEQYF
TRBV9	TRBJ1-2	CASSPTPRGQVDGYTF
TRBV5-4	TRBJ2-7	CASSSDRGIYEQYF
TRBV28	TRBJ2-7	CASSLTGLREAYEQYF
TRBV11-3	TRBJ2-2	CASSLSSGRTGELFF
TRBV6-6	TRBJ2-7	CASSLGGTGTYEQYF
TRBV15	TRBJ2-1	CATSTPWSSYNEQFF
TRBV4-3	TRBJ1-1	CASSQDGQGSKYTEAFF
TRBV5-6	TRBJ2-7	CASSLGRSDEQYF
TRBV6-5	TRBJ2-7	CASGRGFSYEQYF
TRBV7-6	TRBJ1-1	CASSLGQVGSTEAFF
TRBV6-1	TRBJ1-4	CASSDLFGQTNEKLFF
TRBV6-1	TRBJ2-7	CASSEQALYEQYF
TRBV13	TRBJ2-1	CASSLDREYNEQFF
TRBV7-3	TRBJ2-5	CASSQGSVETQYF
TRBV9	TRBJ1-2	CASSVVPGPARGYTF
TRBV5-8	TRBJ2-7	CASSLGGRPYEQYF
TRBV19	TRBJ2-1	CASSPPQTVEQFF
TRBV2	TRBJ2-6	CASSVRTGSQSGANVLTF
TRBV20-1	TRBJ2-1	CSATTSNEQFF
TRBV1	TRBJ1-2	CTSSQDSGRNYGYTF
TRBV7-2	TRBJ1-2	CASSEGQGDYGYTF
TRBV5-1	TRBJ1-1	CASSAPNRGGTEAFF
TRBV11-2	TRBJ1-5	CASSLAGDNQPQHF
TRBV10-2	TRBJ1-4	CASSDPGLVQELFF